Listed below are T cell receptor beta chains from one sample, sequenced in a study of blood T cells in healthy people across ages. TCRdb re-called the 5' RACE reads through MiXCR, storing one row per CDR3 protein. Seen here are hundreds of thousands of distinct CDR3 sequences, around 38% observed once, and the top ten hold about 32%. The specimen sequenced was blood. Every receptor here comes from a man older than 75 in good health. CDR3s include the opening cysteine and the closing phenylalanine or tryptophan. Each record gives: J gene, D gene, V gene, clone size, CDR3 DNA, CDR3 protein. D genes are given only for firm matches. The listing skips clone size in some rows; elsewhere it reads once, few, many or a size class.

>TRBJ2-5|TRBD1|TRBV19|NA
TGTGCCAGTAGTATGGGGACAGGGGAAGAGACCCAGTACTTC
CASSMGTGEETQYF
>TRBJ2-7|TRBD1|TRBV20-1|NA
TGCGGGGTCGGACAGGGGGCTAACGAGCAGTACTTC
CGVGQGANEQYF
>TRBJ2-1|TRBD2|TRBV7-2|NA
TGTGCCAGCAGCTTAGCGGTGCGGGGGGGCCAGGGTGAGCAGTTCTTC
CASSLAVRGGQGEQFF
>TRBJ1-2|NA|TRBV7-8|NA
TGTGCCAGCAGCCCGGGATTTTATCTGGGCTACACCTTC
CASSPGFYLGYTF
>TRBJ2-4|NA|TRBV27|NA
TGTGCCAGCAGTTTGGCCCAGGGCCCTACACTCCGAAACATTCAGTACTTC
CASSLAQGPTLRNIQYF
>TRBJ1-5|NA|TRBV27|NA
TGTGCCAGCAGTGGCGAGAGGGGACAGCCCCAGCATTTT
CASSGERGQPQHF
>TRBJ2-5|NA|TRBV4-2|many
TGTGCCAGCAGCCAAGATCGAGGAATAGTTTTGTACTTC
CASSQDRGIVLYF
>TRBJ2-7|TRBD1|TRBV28|once
TGTGCCACTAGACAGGGCATCTCCTACGAGCAGTACTTC
CATRQGISYEQYF
>TRBJ2-7|TRBD2|TRBV15|NA
TGTGCCACCAGCAGATCCATCGGACTAGCGGGTGCCTACGAGCAGTACTTC
CATSRSIGLAGAYEQYF
>TRBJ2-1|NA|TRBV12-3/TRBV12-4|many
TGTGCCAGCAGTTCCACAGGGAGGGTAAATGAGCAGTTCTTC
CASSSTGRVNEQFF
>TRBJ2-3|NA|TRBV20-1|NA
TGCAGTGCTAGAGGGGGCGGGGATGCTAGCACAGATACGCAGTATTTT
CSARGGGDASTDTQYF
>TRBJ1-1|NA|TRBV20-1|NA
TGCAGTGCCAGTCCGGGGGCCACGAACACTGAAGCTTTCTTT
CSASPGATNTEAFF
>TRBJ2-1|TRBD2|TRBV13|NA
TGTGCCAGCAGACGGACTAGCGGCAATGACGATGAGCAGTTCTTC
CASRRTSGNDDEQFF
>TRBJ1-4|NA|TRBV29-1|NA
TGCAGCGTTGAGGGGGGGTTGGGAGAAAAACTGTTTTTT
CSVEGGLGEKLFF
>TRBJ2-2|NA|TRBV7-9|few
TGTGCCAGCAGCGGCGACATTTGGAAAACCGGGGAGCTGTTTTTT
CASSGDIWKTGELFF
>TRBJ2-2|NA|TRBV6-2/TRBV6-3|few
TGTGCCAGCATGAAGCTGACCGGGGAGCTGTTTTTT
CASMKLTGELFF
>TRBJ2-5|NA|TRBV14|once
TGTGCCAGCAGCCCTCTCAGGGGCCCGAGCCAAGAGACCCAGTACTTC
CASSPLRGPSQETQYF
>TRBJ2-5|NA|TRBV5-1|NA
TGCGCCAGCTCCCGGAGAGGAGAGGGCCAAGAGACCCAGTACTTC
CASSRRGEGQETQYF
>TRBJ2-5|NA|TRBV11-2|few
TGTGCCAGCAGCTCATTGGACGGACGGCAAGAGACCCAGTACTTC
CASSSLDGRQETQYF
>TRBJ2-3|NA|TRBV24-1|few
TGTGCCACCAGTGAGGCTCAGAACACAGATACGCAGTATTTT
CATSEAQNTDTQYF